Presented here are 3 T cell receptor beta chains from one specimen sequenced in a study of early T cells in non-severe SARS-CoV-2 infection. Each CDR3 protein gets one entry after TCRdb re-called the 5' RACE reads with MiXCR. The sample records 70,000 or so distinct CDR3 sequences, roughly 13% being singletons. Sequences were obtained from whole blood. The source of these receptors is an adult who was a healthcare worker with PCR-confirmed SARS-CoV-2 infection or an uninfected control (not recorded which).

A few counts support this clonotype. The J gene is TRBJ1-1, the V gene TRBV29-1; tentative D call: TRBD1 (6 bases). Between the trimmed V and J ends, which lost 6 bases and 4 bases, there was a span of 18 bases. There are 14 residues in the CDR3. The germline CDR1 and CDR2 sequences are SQVTM and ANQGSEA. In DNA form, the CDR3 reads TGCAGCGTAGCCGGTTGGGGGGCCCTCACTGAAGCTTTCTTT. The encoded protein is CSVAGWGALTEAFF. The full variable domain, with the rest looked up from reference TRBV29-1 and TRBJ1-1, is SAVISQKPSRDICQRGTSLTIQCQVDSQVTMMFWYRQQPGQSLTLIATANQGSEATYESGFVIDKFPISRPNLTFSTLTVSNMSPEDSSIYLCSVAGWGALTEAFFGQGTRLTVV.

This clonotype was counted between two and nine times. This sequence joins TRBV28 and TRBJ2-5; 8 bases map to TRBD1. The CDR3 contains 15 residues. The germline gives CDR1 MDHEN, CDR2 SYDVKM. Losses at the gene ends were 2 bases for V and 9 bases for J; bases not matched to a gene: 11. The CDR3 loop reads CASSLAGTGRQAQYF. The CDR3, as DNA: TGTGCCAGCAGTTTAGCCGGGACAGGCCGCCAGGCCCAGTACTTC.

This clonotype was detected ten times or more. The chain has TRBV4-2 and TRBJ2-4; possible D gene TRBD1, 6 bases. Trimming left V 3 bases short and J 0 bases short, with 9 bases between. Germline-derived CDR1 and CDR2 are LGHNA and YNFKEQ. This CDR3 spans 15 amino acids. CDR3 nucleotide sequence: TGTGCCAGCAGCCAGTCGGACAGAGCCAAAAACATTCAGTACTTC. This sequence encodes CASSQSDRAKNIQYF.